These 13 T cell receptor beta chains were all obtained from the same sample, sequenced in a study of blood T cell repertoires in COVID-19. Using immunoSEQ multiplex PCR, the repertoire was profiled, and TCRdb retains in-frame clones only, with some absent. The table includes 150,000 to 200,000 clones, 80% to 90% detected once. The sample comprised peripheral blood. Receptor source: a man in his fifties or sixties with acute or convalescent COVID-19.

V usage is TRBV5-1 and J usage is TRBJ2-5, with D possibly matching TRBD1 (5 bases). Germline V gene sequence: CDR1 SGHRS, CDR2 YFSETQ. The ends were cut back, 7 bases at V and 1 base at J, with 14 bases in the middle. The CDR3 covers 14 residues. The CDR3 sequence is CASRRAEAQETQYF. As DNA, the CDR3 is TGCGCCAGCCGCAGGGCAGAAGCCCAAGAGACCCAGTACTTC.

This chain uses TRBV6-1 with TRBJ1-1; D is perhaps TRBD1 (6 bases). The CDR3 loop spans 14 amino acids. Looked up from germline, CDR1 is MNHNS and CDR2 is SASEGT. The ends were cut back, 1 base at V and 5 bases at J, with 11 bases in the middle. CDR3 region: CASSEGDMSTEAFF. Here the CDR3 DNA reads TGTGCCAGCAGTGAAGGGGACATGTCGACTGAAGCTTTCTTT.

The chain recombines TRBV2 with TRBJ1-4, with D hard to call. The V gene lost 3 bases and the J gene lost 0 bases, with 14 bases spanning the gap. The CDR3 consists of 17 residues. Germline V gene lookup returns CDR1 SNHLY and CDR2 FYNNEI. The CDR3 spells CASSEEATSATNEKLFF. CDR3 nucleotides: TGTGCCAGCAGTGAGGAGGCCACCTCTGCAACTAATGAAAAACTGTTTTTT.

This chain joins TRBV18 and TRBJ2-2; D gene unclear. Trimming removed 6 bases at V and 0 bases at J, with 8 bases between. CDR3 length equals 14 residues. Germline V gene sequence: CDR1 KGHSH, CDR2 LQKENI. CDR3 amino acids: CASSVRANTGELFF. The CDR3 bases are TGTGCCAGCTCCGTACGGGCGAACACCGGGGAGCTGTTTTTT.

This CDR3 reads CASSLGSGPGELFF. DNA for the CDR3: TGCGCCAGCAGCCTGGGGAGCGGCCCCGGGGAGCTGTTTTTT. The chain has TRBV5-1 and TRBJ2-2; maybe TRBD2 (5 bases). Per germline, CDR1 SGHRS and CDR2 YFSETQ. Trimming took off 4 bases at V and 6 bases at J, with 13 bases between the two ends. There are 14 residues in the CDR3.

The CDR3 loop is CASRPNTGTGHEQYF. The DNA of the CDR3 is TGCGCCAGCCGTCCCAACACCGGGACAGGCCACGAGCAGTACTTC. The chain carries TRBV5-1 and TRBJ2-7, with 8 nucleotides matching TRBD1. The V gene's germline CDR1 is SGHRS and CDR2 YFSETQ. The CDR3 spans 15 residues. After removal of 7 bases from V and 5 bases from J, the junction contained 14 bases not matched to a gene.

This clone has a single count. The identical CDR3 is also encoded by other nucleotide sequences in the sample. The chain links TRBV5-1 to TRBJ2-5; D gene uncertain. In germline, CDR1 is SGHRS, CDR2 YFSETQ. There are 13 residues in the CDR3. V was pared by 1 base and J by 1 base, with 5 bases between. The CDR3 spells CASSLTPQETQYF. The DNA for the CDR3 is TGCGCCAGCAGCTTGACACCCCAAGAGACCCAGTACTTC.

The chain links TRBV5-1 to TRBJ1-1; no firm D call. V lost 0 bases, J lost 10 bases, and 13 bases lay in between. The CDR3 contains 13 residues. CDR1 is SGHRS and CDR2 is YFSETQ in the germline V gene. The CDR3 spells CASSLGVRRRAFF. The CDR3 bases are TGCGCCAGCAGCTTGGGGGTCAGGAGGAGAGCTTTCTTT.

The J gene is TRBJ1-1, the V gene TRBV24-1; perhaps TRBD1 as D (6 bases). The V gene's germline CDR1 is KGHDR and CDR2 SFDVKD. CDR3 size: 13 residues. Trimming took off 4 bases at V and 13 bases at J, with 18 bases between the two ends. The CDR3 region is CATSDRRSGVIFF. For the CDR3, the DNA is TGTGCCACCAGTGACCGACGGTCAGGGGTCATTTTCTTT.

This rearrangement joins TRBV7-8 to TRBJ1-5, with 10 bases identical to TRBD1. Germline V gives CDR1 SGHVS, CDR2 FQNEAQ. Germline trimming cut 5 bases from V and 4 bases from J; bases unmatched to any gene: 5. The CDR3 contains 15 residues. CDR3 in DNA: TGTGCCAGCAGCGAGGACAGGGGGTTTAATCAGCCCCAGCATTTT. It specifies CASSEDRGFNQPQHF.

The chain uses TRBV7-8 and TRBJ1-5; 9 bases agree with TRBD1. The trim removed 5 bases at V and 2 bases at J, leaving 7 bases unmatched. CDR1 is SGHVS, CDR2 FQNEAQ, per germline. The CDR3 consists of 16 residues. DNA for the CDR3: TGTGCCAGCAGCCCGGACAGGGGATTTGGCAATCAGCCCCAGCATTTT. Its translation: CASSPDRGFGNQPQHF.

The gene calls are TRBV7-3 and TRBJ2-2; D may be TRBD1 (6 bases). Germline V gene lookup returns CDR1 SGHTA and CDR2 FQGTGA. Trimming removed 0 bases from V and 1 base from J, with 9 bases in between. This CDR3 is built from 16 residues. The CDR3, as DNA: TGTGCCAGCAGCTTAACGGGCAGGGGGAACACCGGGGAGCTGTTTTTT. This encodes CASSLTGRGNTGELFF.

This clone was counted a few times. This sequence joins TRBV4-1 and TRBJ2-7, with 11 bases fitting TRBD2. With V trimmed by 8 bases and J by 9 bases, 9 bases remained unmatched. Germline V gives CDR1 MGHRA, CDR2 YSYEKL. CDR3 length equals 13 residues. CDR3 sequence reads: CASVTSGRALQYF. The CDR3 bases are TGCGCCAGCGTAACTAGCGGGAGAGCACTGCAGTACTTC.